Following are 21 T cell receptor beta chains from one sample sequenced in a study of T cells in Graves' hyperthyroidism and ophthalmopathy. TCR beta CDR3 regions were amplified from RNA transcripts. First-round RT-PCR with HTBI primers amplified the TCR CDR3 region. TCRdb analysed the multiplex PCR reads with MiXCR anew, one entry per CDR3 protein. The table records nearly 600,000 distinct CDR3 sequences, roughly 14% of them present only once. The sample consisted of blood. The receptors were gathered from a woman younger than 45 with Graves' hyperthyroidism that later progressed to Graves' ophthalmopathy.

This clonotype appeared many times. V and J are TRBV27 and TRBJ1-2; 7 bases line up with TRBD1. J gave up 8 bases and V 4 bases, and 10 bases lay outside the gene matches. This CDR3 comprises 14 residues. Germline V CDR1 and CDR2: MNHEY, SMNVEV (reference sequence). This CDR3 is CASSSLPGTVGYTF. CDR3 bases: TGTGCCAGCAGTTCTCTACCTGGGACAGTCGGCTACACCTTC.

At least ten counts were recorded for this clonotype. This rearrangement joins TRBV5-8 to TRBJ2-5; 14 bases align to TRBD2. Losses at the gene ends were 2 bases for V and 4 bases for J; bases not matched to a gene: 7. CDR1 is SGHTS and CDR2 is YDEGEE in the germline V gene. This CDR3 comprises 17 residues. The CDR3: CASSLQGTSGSRETQYF. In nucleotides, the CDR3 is TGTGCCAGCAGCTTACAAGGGACTAGCGGGAGTCGAGAGACCCAGTACTTC.

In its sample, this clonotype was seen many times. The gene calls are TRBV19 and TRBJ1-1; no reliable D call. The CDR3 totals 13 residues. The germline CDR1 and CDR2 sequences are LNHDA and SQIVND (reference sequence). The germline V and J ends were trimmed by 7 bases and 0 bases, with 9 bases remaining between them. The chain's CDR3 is CASKAGMNTEAFF. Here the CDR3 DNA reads TGTGCCAGTAAGGCCGGCATGAACACTGAAGCTTTCTTT.

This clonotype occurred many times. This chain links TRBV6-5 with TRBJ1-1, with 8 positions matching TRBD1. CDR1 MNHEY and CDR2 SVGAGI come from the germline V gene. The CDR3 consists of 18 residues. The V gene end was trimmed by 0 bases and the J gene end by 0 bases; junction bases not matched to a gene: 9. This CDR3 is CASSYSTSWTGLNTEAFF. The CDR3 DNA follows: TGTGCCAGCAGTTACTCGACAAGTTGGACAGGGCTGAACACTGAAGCTTTCTTT.

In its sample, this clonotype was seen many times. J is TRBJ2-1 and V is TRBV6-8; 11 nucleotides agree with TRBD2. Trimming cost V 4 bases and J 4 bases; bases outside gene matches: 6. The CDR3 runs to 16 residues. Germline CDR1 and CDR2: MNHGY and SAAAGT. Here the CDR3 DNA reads TGTGCCAGCAGTTCCGAGGGACTAGCGGAATACAATGAGCAGTTCTTC. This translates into CASSSEGLAEYNEQFF.

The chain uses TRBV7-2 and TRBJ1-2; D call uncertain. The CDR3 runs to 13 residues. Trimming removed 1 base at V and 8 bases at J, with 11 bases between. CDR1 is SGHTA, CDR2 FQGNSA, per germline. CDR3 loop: CASSLVGIGGYTF. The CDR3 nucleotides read TGTGCCAGCAGCTTAGTGGGGATAGGAGGCTACACCTTC.

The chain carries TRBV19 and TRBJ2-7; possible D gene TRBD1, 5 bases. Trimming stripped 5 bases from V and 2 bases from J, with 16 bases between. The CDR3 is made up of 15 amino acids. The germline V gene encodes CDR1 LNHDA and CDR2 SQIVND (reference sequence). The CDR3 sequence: CASSPRQTGTYEQYF. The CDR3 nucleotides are TGTGCCAGTAGTCCGAGACAGACTGGGACCTACGAGCAGTACTTC.

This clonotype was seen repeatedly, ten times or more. The CDR3 sequence is CASSTGGLSMNTEAFF. CDR3 coding DNA: TGTGCCAGCAGCACGGGGGGGCTCTCCATGAACACTGAAGCTTTCTTT. This chain joins TRBV6-2 or TRBV6-3 and TRBJ1-1; TRBD1 is a possible D gene (6 bases). V was pared by 6 bases and J by 0 bases, with 17 bases between. Looked up from germline, CDR1 is MNHEY and CDR2 is SVGEGT. This CDR3 spans 16 amino acids.

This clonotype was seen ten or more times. CDR3 bases: TGTGCCAGCAGCTTACTAACGGGGTTCGCTGAAGCTTTCTTT. Translated, it gives CASSLLTGFAEAFF. This sequence joins TRBV11-3 and TRBJ1-1; no firm D call. The ends were cut back, 2 bases at V and 6 bases at J, with 13 bases in the middle. CDR3 length: 14 amino acids. Germline V CDR1 and CDR2: SGHNT, YENEEA.

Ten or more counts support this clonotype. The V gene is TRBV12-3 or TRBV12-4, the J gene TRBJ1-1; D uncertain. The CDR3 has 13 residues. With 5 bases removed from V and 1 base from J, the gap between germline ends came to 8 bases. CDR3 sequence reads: CASSLTGNTEAFF. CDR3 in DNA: TGTGCCAGCAGTCTCACGGGGAACACTGAAGCTTTCTTT.

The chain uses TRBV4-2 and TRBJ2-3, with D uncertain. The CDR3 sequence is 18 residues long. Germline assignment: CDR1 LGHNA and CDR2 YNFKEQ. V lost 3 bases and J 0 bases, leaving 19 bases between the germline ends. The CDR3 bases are TGTGCCAGCAGCCATCCCGAGACGAGTTCCTCTAGCACAGATACGCAGTATTTT. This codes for CASSHPETSSSSTDTQYF.

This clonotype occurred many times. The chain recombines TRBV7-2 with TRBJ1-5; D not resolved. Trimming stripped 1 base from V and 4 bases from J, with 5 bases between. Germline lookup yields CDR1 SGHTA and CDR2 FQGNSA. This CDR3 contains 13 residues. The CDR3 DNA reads TGTGCCAGCAGCTTAGGGGTAAATCAGCCCCAGCATTTT. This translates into CASSLGVNQPQHF.

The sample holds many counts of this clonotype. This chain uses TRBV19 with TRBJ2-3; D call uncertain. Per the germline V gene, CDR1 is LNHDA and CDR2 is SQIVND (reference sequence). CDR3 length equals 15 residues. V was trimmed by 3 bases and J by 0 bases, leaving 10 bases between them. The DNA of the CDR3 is TGTGCCAGTAGTATGCCCGATTCAAGCACAGATACGCAGTATTTT. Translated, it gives CASSMPDSSTDTQYF.

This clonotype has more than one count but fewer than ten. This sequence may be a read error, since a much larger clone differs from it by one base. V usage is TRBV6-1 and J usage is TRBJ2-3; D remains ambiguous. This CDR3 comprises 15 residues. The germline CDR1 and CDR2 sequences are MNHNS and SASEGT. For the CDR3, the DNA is TGTGCCAGCAGACCTCAATTGGATACTCCAGATACGCGGTATTTT. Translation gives CASRPQLDTPDTRYF.

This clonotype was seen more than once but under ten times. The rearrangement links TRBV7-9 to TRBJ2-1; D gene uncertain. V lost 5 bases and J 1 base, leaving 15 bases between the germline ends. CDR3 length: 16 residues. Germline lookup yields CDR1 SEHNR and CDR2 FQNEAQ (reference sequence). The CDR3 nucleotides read TGTGCCAGCAGCGTCCACAGAGTTCCTTCCTACAATGAGCAGTTCTTC. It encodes CASSVHRVPSYNEQFF.

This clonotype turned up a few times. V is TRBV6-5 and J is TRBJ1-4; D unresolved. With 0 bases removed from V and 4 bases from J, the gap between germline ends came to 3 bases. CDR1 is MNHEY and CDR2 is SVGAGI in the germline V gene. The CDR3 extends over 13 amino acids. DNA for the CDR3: TGTGCCAGCAGTTACTCCCATAATGAAAAACTGTTTTTT. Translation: CASSYSHNEKLFF.

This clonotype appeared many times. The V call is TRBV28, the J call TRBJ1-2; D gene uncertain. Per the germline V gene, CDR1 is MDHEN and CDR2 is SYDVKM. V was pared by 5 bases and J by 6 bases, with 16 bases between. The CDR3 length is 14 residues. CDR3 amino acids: CASSPPELFNGYTF. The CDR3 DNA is TGTGCCAGCAGTCCCCCGGAGCTTTTTAATGGCTACACCTTC.

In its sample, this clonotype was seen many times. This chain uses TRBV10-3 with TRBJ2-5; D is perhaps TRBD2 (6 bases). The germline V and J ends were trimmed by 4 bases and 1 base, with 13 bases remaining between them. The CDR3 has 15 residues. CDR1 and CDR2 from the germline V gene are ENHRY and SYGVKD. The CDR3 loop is CAISGVSGIQETQYF. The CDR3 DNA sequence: TGTGCCATCAGTGGAGTTAGCGGAATCCAAGAGACCCAGTACTTC.

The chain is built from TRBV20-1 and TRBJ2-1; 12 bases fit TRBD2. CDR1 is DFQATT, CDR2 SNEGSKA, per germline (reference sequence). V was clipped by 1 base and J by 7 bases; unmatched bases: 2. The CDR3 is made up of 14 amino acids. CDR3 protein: CSARGLAGGNEQFF. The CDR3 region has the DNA TGCAGTGCTAGAGGGCTAGCGGGAGGGAATGAGCAGTTCTTC.

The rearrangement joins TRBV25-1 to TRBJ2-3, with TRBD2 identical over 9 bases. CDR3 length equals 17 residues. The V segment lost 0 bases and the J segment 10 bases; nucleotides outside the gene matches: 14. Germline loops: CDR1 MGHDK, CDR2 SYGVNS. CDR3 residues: CASSEYWPRRAGGAQYF. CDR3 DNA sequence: TGTGCCAGCAGTGAATATTGGCCTAGGCGGGCGGGAGGGGCGCAGTATTTT.

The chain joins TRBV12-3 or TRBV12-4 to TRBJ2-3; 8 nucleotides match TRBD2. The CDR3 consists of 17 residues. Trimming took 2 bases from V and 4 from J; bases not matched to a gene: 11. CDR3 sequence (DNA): TGTGCCAGCAGTTTAAGAGCGCGGGAGGCTAGCGCAGATACGCAGTATTTT. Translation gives CASSLRAREASADTQYF.